This T cell receptor (beta chain) was obtained from a study of blood T cell repertoires in COVID-19. About the study: Acute-phase and convalescent COVID-19 samples originated in the United States, Italy and Spain. PBMCs, B-cell-depleted T cells, or T cells provided the cDNA or gDNA that made up the material.

Methods used by the authors: Amplifying reference gene primers gave estimates of nucleated cell counts. The assay was immunoSEQ multiplex PCR, and TCRdb's table has in-frame clones only and misses some. V, J and clone size are those of that table, while D and trimming were read from the DNA. The sample holds roughly 68,000 clones, roughly 80% seen once. This clone was detected only once. Other DNA sequences in this specimen translate into the identical CDR3. This TCR derives from a woman of 80 years or more with acute or convalescent COVID-19. Material for sequencing was peripheral blood.

This CDR3 reads CASSVGLDSYEQYF. CDR3 DNA sequence: TGTGCCAGCAGCGTAGGGCTCGACTCCTACGAGCAGTACTTC. The chain employs TRBV9 and TRBJ2-7, with no clear D. This CDR3 has 14 amino acids. Per germline, CDR1 SGDLS and CDR2 YYNGEE. V was trimmed by 0 bases and J by 0 bases, leaving 7 bases between them. The full variable domain, rest sourced from reference TRBV9 and TRBJ2-7, is DSGVTQTPKHLITATGQRVTLRCSPRSGDLSVYWYQQSLDQGLQFLIQYYNGEERAKGNILERFSAQQFPDLHSELNLSSLELGDSALYFCASSVGLDSYEQYFGPGTRLTVT.